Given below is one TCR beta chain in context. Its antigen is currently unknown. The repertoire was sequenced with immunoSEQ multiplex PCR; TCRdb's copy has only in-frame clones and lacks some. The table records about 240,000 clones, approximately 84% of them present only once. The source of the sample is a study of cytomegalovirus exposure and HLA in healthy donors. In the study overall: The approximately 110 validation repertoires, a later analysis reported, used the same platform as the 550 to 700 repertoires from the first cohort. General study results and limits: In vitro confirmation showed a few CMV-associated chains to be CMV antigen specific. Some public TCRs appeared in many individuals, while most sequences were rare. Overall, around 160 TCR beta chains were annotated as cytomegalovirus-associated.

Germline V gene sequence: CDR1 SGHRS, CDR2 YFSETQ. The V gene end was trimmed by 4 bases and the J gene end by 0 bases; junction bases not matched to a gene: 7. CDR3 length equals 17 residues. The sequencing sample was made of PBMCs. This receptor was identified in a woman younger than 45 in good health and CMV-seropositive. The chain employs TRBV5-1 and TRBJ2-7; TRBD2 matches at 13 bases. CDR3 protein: CASSIGLAGEISYEQYF. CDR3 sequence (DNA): TGCGCCAGCAGCATCGGACTAGCGGGAGAGATCTCCTACGAGCAGTACTTC.